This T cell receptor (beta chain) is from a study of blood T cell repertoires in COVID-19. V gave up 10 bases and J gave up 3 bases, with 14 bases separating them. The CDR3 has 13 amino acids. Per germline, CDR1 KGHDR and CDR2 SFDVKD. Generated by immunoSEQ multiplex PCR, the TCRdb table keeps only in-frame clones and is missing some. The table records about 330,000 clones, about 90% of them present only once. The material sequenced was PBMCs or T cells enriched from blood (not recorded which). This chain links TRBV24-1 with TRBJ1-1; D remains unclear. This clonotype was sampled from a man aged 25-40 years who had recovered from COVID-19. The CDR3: CATSTGPYTEAFF. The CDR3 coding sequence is TGTGCCACGTCAACTGGGCCTTACACTGAAGCTTTCTTT.